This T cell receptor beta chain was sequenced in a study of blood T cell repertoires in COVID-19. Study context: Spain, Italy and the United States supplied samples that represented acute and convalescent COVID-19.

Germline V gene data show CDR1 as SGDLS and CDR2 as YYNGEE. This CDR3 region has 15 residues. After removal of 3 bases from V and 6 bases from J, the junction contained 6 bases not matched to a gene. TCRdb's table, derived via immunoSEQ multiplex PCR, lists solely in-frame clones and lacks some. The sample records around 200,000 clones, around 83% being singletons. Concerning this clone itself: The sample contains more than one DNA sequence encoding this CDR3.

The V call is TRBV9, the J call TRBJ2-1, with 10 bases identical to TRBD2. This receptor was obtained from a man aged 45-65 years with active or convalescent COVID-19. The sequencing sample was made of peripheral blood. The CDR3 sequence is CASSASGGAGNEQFF. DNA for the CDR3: TGTGCCAGCAGCGCAAGCGGGGGGGCGGGCAATGAGCAGTTCTTC.